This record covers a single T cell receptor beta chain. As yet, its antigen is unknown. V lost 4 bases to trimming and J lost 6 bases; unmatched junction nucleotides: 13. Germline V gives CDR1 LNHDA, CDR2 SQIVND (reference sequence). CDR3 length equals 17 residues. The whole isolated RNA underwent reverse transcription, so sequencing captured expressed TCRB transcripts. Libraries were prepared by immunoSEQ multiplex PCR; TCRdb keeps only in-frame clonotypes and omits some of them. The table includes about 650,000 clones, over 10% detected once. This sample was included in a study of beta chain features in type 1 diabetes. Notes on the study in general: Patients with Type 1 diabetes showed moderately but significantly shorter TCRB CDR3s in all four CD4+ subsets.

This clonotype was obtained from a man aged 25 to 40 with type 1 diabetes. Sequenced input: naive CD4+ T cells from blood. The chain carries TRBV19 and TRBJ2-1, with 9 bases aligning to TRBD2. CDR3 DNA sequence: TGTGCCAGTAGTACCCCCCAGGGGCGGGGGGGGTTCAATGAGCAGTTCTTC. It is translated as CASSTPQGRGGFNEQFF.